A single sample gave rise to the 4 T cell receptor beta chains below, sequenced in a study of cytomegalovirus exposure and HLA in healthy donors. Clones were read by immunoSEQ multiplex PCR, and TCRdb kept only the in-frame ones, dropping some. The profile shows some 140,000 clones, approximately 86% of them singletons. Sequencing used PBMCs. All receptors come from a man between 18 and 35 years old in good health and CMV-seropositive.

Many counts were recorded for this clone. The genes are TRBV7-2 and TRBJ2-7; unclear D gene. The CDR3 consists of 13 residues. Trimming pared 3 bases from V and 4 bases from J, leaving 10 bases between. From germline, CDR1 is SGHTA and CDR2 FQGNSA. CDR3 sequence: CASSFTYRYEQYF. In nucleotides, the CDR3 is TGTGCCAGCAGCTTTACCTACCGGTACGAGCAGTACTTC.

This chain uses TRBV27 with TRBJ2-3; the match to TRBD1 covers 12 bases. Germline CDR1 and CDR2: MNHEY and SMNVEV (reference sequence). Losses at the gene ends were 4 bases for V and 6 bases for J; bases not matched to a gene: 5. This CDR3 region has 15 residues. The chain's CDR3 is CASSSRDRGLDTQYF. Here the CDR3 DNA reads TGTGCCAGCAGTTCTCGGGACAGGGGGCTTGATACGCAGTATTTT.

The chain employs TRBV23-1 and TRBJ2-2; TRBD2 is a possible D gene (6 bases). TRBV23-1 is marked as an open reading frame, function uncertain. The CDR3 is made up of 17 amino acids. Deletions cut 0 bases from V and 2 bases from J, with 13 bases between. The CDR3 DNA is TGCGCCAGCAGTCAATCGGGTAGCGGACCAAACACCGGGGAGCTGTTTTTT. Translating it yields CASSQSGSGPNTGELFF.

V and J are TRBV7-8 and TRBJ2-1, with 13 nucleotides matching TRBD2. J lost 7 bases, V lost 5 bases, and 5 bases had no gene match. CDR1 SGHVS and CDR2 FQNEAQ come from the germline V gene. The CDR3 sequence is 15 residues long. CDR3 bases: TGTGCCAGCAGCCAGACACTAGCGGGAGGGAATGAGCAGTTCTTC. Its translation: CASSQTLAGGNEQFF.